This entry is about one T cell receptor (beta chain). The data belong to a study of blood T cell repertoires in COVID-19. The length of the CDR3 is 13 residues. Germline assignment: CDR1 ENHRY and CDR2 SYGVKD. Trimming took off 6 bases at V and 5 bases at J, with 13 bases between the two ends. Assay used: immunoSEQ multiplex PCR; TCRdb lists only in-frame clones, some missing. The sample includes around 270,000 clones, 85% to 90% of them seen just once. The sequencing input was peripheral blood. This clonotype originated in a woman aged 55 to 70 with COVID-19, enrolled during active disease. This rearrangement joins TRBV10-3 to TRBJ1-2; D might be TRBD1 (6 bases). CDR3 sequence reads: CAIRDTGKYGYTF. The CDR3 DNA sequence: TGTGCCATCAGAGACACAGGGAAGTATGGCTACACCTTC.